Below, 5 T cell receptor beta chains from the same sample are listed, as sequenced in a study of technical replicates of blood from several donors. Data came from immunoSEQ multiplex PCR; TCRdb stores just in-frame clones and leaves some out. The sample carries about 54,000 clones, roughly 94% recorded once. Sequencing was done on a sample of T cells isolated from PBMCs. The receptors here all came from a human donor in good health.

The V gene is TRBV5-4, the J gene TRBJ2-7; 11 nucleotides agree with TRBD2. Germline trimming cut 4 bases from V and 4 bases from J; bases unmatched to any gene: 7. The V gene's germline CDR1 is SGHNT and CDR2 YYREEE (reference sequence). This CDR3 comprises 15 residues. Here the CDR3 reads CASSLSGRAGYEQYF. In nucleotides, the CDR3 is TGTGCCAGCAGCCTTAGCGGGAGGGCCGGGTACGAGCAGTACTTC.

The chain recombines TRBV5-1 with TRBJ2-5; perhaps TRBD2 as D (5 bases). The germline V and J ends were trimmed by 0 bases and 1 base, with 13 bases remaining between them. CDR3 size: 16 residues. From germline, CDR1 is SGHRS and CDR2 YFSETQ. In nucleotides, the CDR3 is TGCGCCAGCAGCTTGGATGGAGGAAGCGGCCAAGAGACCCAGTACTTC. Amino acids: CASSLDGGSGQETQYF.

CDR3 nucleotide sequence: TGTGCCACCACTGGGGGGGGACTAGCGGGAGCGGGCACCGGGGAGCTGTTTTTT. Translated, it gives CATTGGGLAGAGTGELFF. The chain uses TRBV28 and TRBJ2-2; 14 bases are shared with TRBD2. The germline CDR1 and CDR2 sequences are MDHEN and SYDVKM. The CDR3 covers 18 residues. V was pared by 10 bases and J by 4 bases, with 14 bases of the junction left unmatched.

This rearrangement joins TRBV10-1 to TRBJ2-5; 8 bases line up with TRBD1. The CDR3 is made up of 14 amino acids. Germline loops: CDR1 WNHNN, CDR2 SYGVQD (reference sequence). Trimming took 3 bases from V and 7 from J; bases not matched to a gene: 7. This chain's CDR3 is CASSDRQGIGTQYF. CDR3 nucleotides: TGCGCCAGCAGTGATCGACAGGGGATTGGGACCCAGTACTTC.

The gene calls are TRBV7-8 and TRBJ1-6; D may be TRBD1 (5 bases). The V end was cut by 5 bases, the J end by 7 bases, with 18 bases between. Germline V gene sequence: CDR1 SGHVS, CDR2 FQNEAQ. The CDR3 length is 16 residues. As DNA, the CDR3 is TGTGCCAGCAGCGTGAGTACAGACAGAAAGAATTCACCCCTCCACTTT. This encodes CASSVSTDRKNSPLHF.